Shown below are 28 T cell receptor beta chains from a single sample sequenced in a study of identifying expanded T cells in peripheral blood. Clones were read by immunoSEQ multiplex PCR, and TCRdb kept only the in-frame ones, dropping some. The sample yields 81,000 or so clones, less than 90% seen once. Specimen: blood. The receptors derive from a person between 18 and 69 years old in good health.

This clone was seen a few times. The chain joins TRBV5-6 to TRBJ2-6; tentative D call: TRBD2 (5 bases). CDR1 and CDR2 from the germline V gene are SGHDT and YYEEEE. The ends were cut back, 3 bases at V and 2 bases at J, with 18 bases in the middle. CDR3 length equals 18 residues. The CDR3 region has the DNA TGTGCCAGCAGCTCGCCAATTGTCGGGGTAGCTGGGGCCAACGTCCTGACTTTC. This sequence encodes CASSSPIVGVAGANVLTF. Full variable domain (missing parts from reference TRBV5-6 and TRBJ2-6): DAGVTQSPTHLIKTRGQQVTLRCSPKSGHDTVSWYQQALGQGPQFIFQYYEEEERQRGNFPDRFSGHQFPNYSSELNVNALLLGDSALYLCASSSPIVGVAGANVLTFGAGSRLTVL.

The chain employs TRBV9 and TRBJ2-5; D is perhaps TRBD2 (6 bases). Trimming took 3 bases from V and 0 from J, leaving 9 bases between them. CDR1 and CDR2 (germline): SGDLS, YYNGEE. This CDR3 contains 14 residues. CDR3 loop: CASSARDYQETQYF. CDR3 nucleotides: TGTGCCAGCAGCGCCCGGGACTACCAAGAGACCCAGTACTTC.

The rearrangement joins TRBV2 to TRBJ1-5; tentative D call: TRBD1 (5 bases). Germline lookup yields CDR1 SNHLY and CDR2 FYNNEI. The V end was cut by 4 bases, the J end by 1 base, with 11 bases between. The CDR3 contains 15 residues. CDR3 DNA: TGTGCCAGCAGTGTGGAAAGACAGAGCAATCAGCCCCAGCATTTT. As protein: CASSVERQSNQPQHF.

The chain combines TRBV5-4 with TRBJ2-7, with a weak D call TRBD2 (6 bases). The CDR3 runs 15 residues. Trimming left V 0 bases short and J 0 bases short, with 10 bases between. CDR1 is SGHNT, CDR2 YYREEE, per germline (reference sequence). The CDR3 here is CASSLGGVSSYEQYF. The CDR3 DNA is TGTGCCAGCAGCTTGGGCGGGGTTAGCTCCTACGAGCAGTACTTC.

The chain recombines TRBV4-3 with TRBJ2-1, with D unclear. Germline CDR1 reads LGHNA; CDR2 reads YSLEER. The CDR3 runs to 14 residues. V dropped 4 bases and J dropped 5 bases, with 12 bases sitting between them. The CDR3 loop is CASSLLSGDNEQFF. The CDR3 bases are TGCGCCAGCAGCCTGTTAAGTGGTGACAATGAGCAGTTCTTC.

This chain links TRBV25-1 with TRBJ1-2, with 7 positions matching TRBD1. Germline V lookup: CDR1 MGHDK, CDR2 SYGVNS. This CDR3 spans 15 amino acids. V shed 3 bases, J shed 7 bases, and the junction held 11 bases outside the gene matches. The CDR3 loop reads CASSEGPGGLLGYTF. DNA for the CDR3: TGTGCCAGCAGTGAGGGGCCAGGGGGGCTACTTGGCTACACCTTC.

In nucleotides, the CDR3 is TGTGCCACCACTGTCGACCTGAACACTGAAGCTTTCTTT. This gives the protein CATTVDLNTEAFF. The chain has TRBV15 and TRBJ1-1; D remains ambiguous. Germline lookup yields CDR1 LNHNV and CDR2 YYDKDF (reference sequence). V lost 7 bases and J lost 0, with 9 bases in between. The CDR3 length is 13 residues.

The chain uses TRBV29-1 and TRBJ1-1; 8 bases match TRBD1. V shed 3 bases and J 7 bases; nucleotides not matched to a gene: 7. The germline CDR1 and CDR2 sequences are SQVTM and ANQGSEA. CDR3 size: 13 residues. The CDR3 bases are TGCAGCGTTGAGGGACAGGTCGAGCTTGAAGCTTTCTTT. Protein sequence: CSVEGQVELEAFF.

The chain is built from TRBV4-2 and TRBJ1-1, with a tentative D call TRBD1 (6 bases). The CDR3 consists of 13 residues. The V end lost 6 bases, the J end lost 8 bases, and 16 bases lay between the germline ends. Looked up from germline, CDR1 is LGHNA and CDR2 is YNFKEQ. CDR3 in DNA: TGTGCCAGCAGTTTAACAGGGATACCCGAAGCTTTCTTT. Translating it yields CASSLTGIPEAFF.

The chain links TRBV19 to TRBJ2-5; D may be TRBD2 (5 bases). V gave up 4 bases and J gave up 0 bases, with 9 bases separating them. The germline V gene has CDR1 LNHDA and CDR2 SQIVND (reference sequence). The CDR3 totals 14 residues. The CDR3 spells CASSTPGYQETQYF. The DNA for the CDR3 is TGTGCCAGTAGTACGCCGGGGTACCAAGAGACCCAGTACTTC.

The chain links TRBV30 to TRBJ1-1; possible D gene TRBD1, 5 bases. The CDR3 length is 15 residues. Between the trimmed V and J ends, which lost 0 bases and 5 bases, there was a span of 16 bases. Germline CDR1 GTSNPN, CDR2 SVGIG (reference sequence). CDR3 amino acids: CAWSVLKQVETEAFF. In DNA, the CDR3 is TGTGCCTGGAGTGTACTAAAACAGGTGGAGACTGAAGCTTTCTTT.

This clone was counted a few times. The V and J genes are TRBV5-5 and TRBJ2-7; TRBD2 matches at 7 bases. The CDR3 has 14 amino acids. After removal of 5 bases from V and 6 bases from J, the junction contained 11 bases not matched to a gene. CDR1 and CDR2 from the germline V gene are SGHKS and YYEKEE (reference sequence). DNA of the CDR3: TGTGCCAGCAGTTCCCCGGGAAGCGGGGTCGAGCAGTACTTC. Its translation: CASSSPGSGVEQYF.

V usage is TRBV28 and J usage is TRBJ1-1; D unresolved. The germline V gene has CDR1 MDHEN and CDR2 SYDVKM. The CDR3 covers 14 residues. The V end lost 5 bases, the J end lost 0 bases, and 10 bases lay between the germline ends. CDR3 DNA: TGTGCCAGCAGTGCAGTGACCATGAACACTGAAGCTTTCTTT. It is translated as CASSAVTMNTEAFF.

This clone appeared a single time. V usage is TRBV5-4 and J usage is TRBJ2-3; unclear D gene. CDR1 and CDR2 (germline): SGHNT, YYREEE (reference sequence). With 0 bases removed from V and 2 bases from J, the gap between germline ends came to 4 bases. The CDR3 totals 13 residues. The DNA of the CDR3 is TGTGCCAGCAGCTTGGACTACACAGATACGCAGTATTTT. This encodes CASSLDYTDTQYF.

This clone showed up just once. This chain joins TRBV7-3 and TRBJ1-1; possibly TRBD1 for D (5 bases). Germline assignment: CDR1 SGHTA and CDR2 FQGTGA. The CDR3 sequence is 16 residues long. V lost 2 bases to trimming and J lost 0 bases, with 13 bases between them. The CDR3 DNA reads as TGTGCCAGCAGCTTATCGGGGGGTTTAATGAACACTGAAGCTTTCTTT. Its protein is CASSLSGGLMNTEAFF. Combining the CDR3 with reference TRBV7-3 and TRBJ1-1 gives the whole variable domain GAGVSQTPSNKVTEKGKYVELRCDPISGHTALYWYRQSLGQGPEFLIYFQGTGAADDSGLPNDRFFAVRPEGSVSTLKIQRTERGDSAVYLCASSLSGGLMNTEAFFGQGTRLTVV.

V usage is TRBV4-3 and J usage is TRBJ2-1; weak D call: TRBD2 (5 bases). Trimming cost V 4 bases and J 3 bases, with 13 bases left between them. The CDR3 extends over 15 amino acids. Germline assignment: CDR1 LGHNA and CDR2 YSLEER. CDR3 sequence: CASSLLANGYNEQFF. The CDR3 region has the DNA TGCGCCAGCAGCCTCTTAGCGAATGGCTACAATGAGCAGTTCTTC.

The gene calls are TRBV7-2 and TRBJ1-4; no clear D gene. This CDR3 has 13 amino acids. The germline V gene has CDR1 SGHTA and CDR2 FQGNSA. The V end was cut by 5 bases, the J end by 5 bases, with 9 bases between. The CDR3 here is CASSTMTNEKLFF. CDR3 DNA: TGTGCCAGCAGCACGATGACGAATGAAAAACTGTTTTTT.

The V call is TRBV7-9, the J call TRBJ2-2; unclear D gene. The CDR3 extends over 12 amino acids. The germline CDR1 and CDR2 sequences are SEHNR and FQNEAQ (reference sequence). The V and J ends lost 5 bases and 5 bases respectively, with 6 bases between them. The CDR3: CASSPYTGELFF. The CDR3 coding sequence is TGTGCCAGCAGCCCTTATACCGGGGAGCTGTTTTTT. Full variable domain (missing parts from reference TRBV7-9 and TRBJ2-2): DTGVSQNPRHKITKRGQNVTFRCDPISEHNRLYWYRQTLGQGPEFLTYFQNEAQLEKSRLLSDRFSAERPKGSFSTLEIQRTEQGDSAMYLCASSPYTGELFFGEGSRLTVL.

The count of this clone is one. The rearrangement joins TRBV18 to TRBJ2-1; 11 bases fit TRBD2. J was trimmed by 0 bases and V by 8 bases; bases with no gene match: 3. This CDR3 comprises 15 residues. CDR1 is KGHSH and CDR2 is LQKENI in the germline V gene. The CDR3 reads CASQGTSGSYNEQFF. DNA for the CDR3: TGTGCCAGCCAGGGGACTAGCGGCTCCTACAATGAGCAGTTCTTC. Using reference TRBV18 and TRBJ2-1 for the parts outside the CDR3, the full variable domain is NAGVMQNPRHLVRRRGQEARLRCSPMKGHSHVYWYRQLPEEGLKFMVYLQKENIIDESGMPKERFSAEFPKEGPSILRIQQVVRGDSAAYFCASQGTSGSYNEQFFGPGTRLTVL.

The chain uses TRBV7-8 and TRBJ2-7; TRBD2 agrees at 9 bases. This CDR3 contains 16 residues. With V trimmed by 5 bases and J by 4 bases, 12 bases remained unmatched. Germline V gene data show CDR1 as SGHVS and CDR2 as FQNEAQ. This CDR3 is CASSTRIAGALYEQYF. The CDR3 bases are TGTGCCAGCAGCACTAGGATAGCGGGAGCGTTATACGAGCAGTACTTC.

The genes are TRBV28 and TRBJ1-5, with TRBD1 matching over 9 bases. The CDR3 is 17 residues long. Germline CDR1 reads MDHEN; CDR2 reads SYDVKM. With 6 bases clipped from V and 5 bases from J, the junction kept 14 bases outside the gene matches. CDR3 amino acids: CASSLDRGNSHDQPQHF. The CDR3 DNA follows: TGTGCCAGCAGCCTAGACAGGGGGAACTCACATGATCAGCCCCAGCATTTT.

The genes are TRBV29-1 and TRBJ2-7; perhaps TRBD1 as D (6 bases). Germline V gene sequence: CDR1 SQVTM, CDR2 ANQGSEA. With 4 bases removed from V and 2 bases from J, the gap between germline ends came to 15 bases. The CDR3 sequence is 14 residues long. The DNA of the CDR3 is TGCAGCGTTGGCACAGGGTCTTATACCTACGAGCAGTACTTC. Residues: CSVGTGSYTYEQYF.

The chain couples TRBV7-9 to TRBJ1-2; the D gene is possibly TRBD1 (5 bases). Trimming cost V 5 bases and J 8 bases, with 15 bases left between them. The V gene's germline CDR1 is SEHNR and CDR2 FQNEAQ (reference sequence). The CDR3 sequence is 13 residues long. Here the CDR3 reads CASSEGWGEGYTF. The CDR3 nucleotides are TGTGCCAGCAGCGAAGGTTGGGGGGAAGGCTACACCTTC.

This chain uses TRBV15 with TRBJ2-4; D possibly uses TRBD1 or TRBD2 (5 bases each). Germline V gene sequence: CDR1 LNHNV, CDR2 YYDKDF (reference sequence). There are 15 residues in the CDR3. The V gene lost 1 base and the J gene lost 2 bases, with 9 bases spanning the gap. CDR3 loop: CATSRVEGPKNIQYF. The CDR3 DNA reads TGTGCCACCAGCAGAGTTGAGGGACCCAAAAACATTCAGTACTTC.

The chain carries TRBV18 and TRBJ2-7; 9 bases line up with TRBD2. This CDR3 has 15 residues. The V segment lost 2 bases and the J segment 1 base; nucleotides outside the gene matches: 3. Looked up from germline, CDR1 is KGHSH and CDR2 is LQKENI. CDR3 sequence (DNA): TGTGCCAGCTCACCAGCGGGAGGGCTATCCTACGAGCAGTACTTC. Protein: CASSPAGGLSYEQYF.

This clone occurred a few times. The gene calls are TRBV6-5 and TRBJ1-4; TRBD1 matches 7 bases. Unmatched junction bases numbered 4, after V lost 6 bases and J lost 6 bases. The CDR3 length is 13 residues. The germline CDR1 and CDR2 sequences are MNHEY and SVGAGI. This chain's CDR3 is CASRDRTYEKLFF. In DNA, the CDR3 is TGTGCCAGCAGGGACAGGACTTATGAAAAACTGTTTTTT.

The genes are TRBV28 and TRBJ2-5, with 10 bases fitting TRBD1. The V and J ends lost 5 bases and 5 bases, in that order; junction bases with no gene match: 8. Germline values: CDR1 MDHEN, CDR2 SYDVKM. This CDR3 comprises 15 residues. The CDR3 reads CASSRLWGQGETQYF. Written as DNA, the CDR3 is TGTGCCAGCAGTCGTCTATGGGGACAGGGGGAGACCCAGTACTTC. Full variable domain (rest looked up from reference TRBV28 and TRBJ2-5): DVKVTQSSRYLVKRTGEKVFLECVQDMDHENMFWYRQDPGLGLRLIYFSYDVKMKEKGDIPEGYSVSREKKERFSLILESASTNQTSMYLCASSRLWGQGETQYFGPGTRLLVL.

The J gene is TRBJ2-7, the V gene TRBV9; 8 positions match TRBD1. The CDR3 consists of 15 residues. Unmatched junction bases numbered 7, after V lost 0 bases and J lost 5 bases. The germline CDR1 and CDR2 sequences are SGDLS and YYNGEE. CDR3 amino acids: CASSVAGRGLDEQYF. CDR3 in DNA: TGTGCCAGCAGCGTAGCCGGCAGGGGGCTCGACGAGCAGTACTTC.